This T cell receptor (beta chain) came from a study of T-cell reconstitution after alpha-beta-depleted transplantation in children (dated by TCRdb to 2015 to 2016). Regarding the complete study: Using TCR repertoire profiling, the study quantitatively followed how T-cell immune reconstitution unfolded in children after TCRalphabeta/CD19-depleted allogeneic hematopoietic cell transplantation.

Points on this clonotype: Its target antigen remains unknown. Base qualities are not at hand, and no much larger clone is one base apart.

Libraries came from PCR. Sequencing instrument: Illumina HiSeq 2500. TCR libraries were prepared with molecular barcoding, using unique molecular identifiers to normalize TCRbeta repertoire quantification. TCRdb took the public reads, trimmed them with fastp at Q25, ran MiXCR for clone calling and kept in-frame beta chains. Each CDR3 protein appears once, grouped with its most common genes and DNA. For this sample the table gives hundreds of thousands of distinct CDR3 sequences, of which approximately 16% were detected only once. The ten largest clones represent about 1.1% of the sample. The CDR3 has 14 amino acids, counting the end cysteine and phenylalanine. Only the CDR3 region is kept as DNA, spanning 42 bases read in frame from base 1. Via the germline V gene, CDR1 is SGHAT and CDR2 FQNNGV. Trimming removed 3 bases from V and 6 bases from J; the gene matches leave 3 bases unexplained.

This specimen was PBMCs from the stem cell graft donor, taken from the stem cell graft. Recombination linked TRBV11-2 to TRBJ2-7; 12 central bases correspond to TRBD1. The TCR sequence derives from a human donor who donated a stem cell graft to a child with acute myeloid leukemia. CDR3 protein: CASSFPGQGAEQYF. The DNA is as follows: TGTGCCAGCAGCTTCCCGGGACAGGGGGCCGAGCAGTACTTC.